This TCR beta chain was profiled in a study of cytomegalovirus exposure and HLA in healthy donors. General study points: It was assumed in the presence/absence analyses that sequencing depth was roughly uniform across donors. Accurate predictions that matched the HLA-A and HLA-B alleles of most subjects were reportedly made from TCR beta sequences. In a later analysis, TCR beta V- and J-gene trimming was associated with a missense DCLRE1C variant.

Losses at the gene ends were 0 bases for V and 4 bases for J; bases not matched to a gene: 8. The CDR3 loop spans 17 amino acids. CDR1 is KGHSH, CDR2 LQKENI, per germline. Details on this clone: Its target is not known.

The study ran its PCR with 60 Vbeta and 13 Jbeta primers. The table came from immunoSEQ multiplex PCR; TCRdb's copy has only in-frame clones and leaves some out. The repertoire consists of some 160,000 clones, with around four fifths occurring once and the leading ten covering approximately 1.9%. Healthy people donating bone marrow made up the donors. The receptor was derived from a man between 18 and 35 years old in good health and CMV-seronegative. This chain links TRBV18 with TRBJ2-1; 8 bases are a match to TRBD1. The sequencing sample was made of PBMCs. The CDR3, as DNA: TGTGCCAGCTCACCACCACTTCGGACAGGGACGTACAATGAGCAGTTCTTC. Translated, it gives CASSPPLRTGTYNEQFF.